The present TCR beta chain was sequenced within a study of blood T cell repertoires in COVID-19. The CDR3 has 13 amino acids. Germline CDR1 and CDR2: MNHNY and SVGAGI (reference sequence). V was trimmed by 2 bases and J by 8 bases, leaving 12 bases between them. Profiling relied on immunoSEQ multiplex PCR, and the TCRdb table lists in-frame clones only, not all of them. The sample records 380,000 or so clones, 85% to 90% being singletons. The chain combines TRBV6-6 with TRBJ1-2, with D possibly being TRBD1 (6 bases). The sequenced sample was PBMCs or T cells enriched from blood (not recorded which). The receptor comes from a woman under 40 with acute COVID-19. The DNA for the CDR3 is TGTGCCAGCAGTTACGCCTACAGGGACGGCTACACCTTC. It specifies CASSYAYRDGYTF.